These T cell receptor beta chains were read from a single sample in a study of shared clonotypes between healthy human individuals. The method was immunoSEQ multiplex PCR; TCRdb's version includes in-frame clones alone and lacks a portion of them. The top ten hold 0.067% of the sample, which has 150,000 to 200,000 clones, 90% to 95% seen once. The sample consisted of naive CD4+ T cells sorted from blood. These receptors were collected from a woman between 25 and 40 years old in good health. Both conserved end residues are part of each CDR3. A D gene is named only where the DNA matches it firmly. Size values are once, few and many counts, or a class for expanded clones, and some rows have none.

TRBJ1-5 | TRBV15 | . | . | TGTGCCACCAGCAGAGATCTTCGGGCAGGTAATCAGCCCCAGCATTTT | CATSRDLRAGNQPQHF
TRBJ1-5 | TRBV19 | . | TRBD1 | TGTGCCAGTAGTCCCCGAAGTGGACAGGGGGCACGACAGCCCCAGCATTTT | CASSPRSGQGARQPQHF
TRBJ2-1 | TRBV5-1 | . | TRBD2 | TGCGCCAGCAGCAAACCGGGACTAGCGGGGTACAATGAGCAGTTCTTC | CASSKPGLAGYNEQFF
TRBJ2-5 | TRBV5-1 | . | . | TGCGCCAGCAGCTTGGCCCTGGGGCGAGGCGGAGAGACCCAGTACTTC | CASSLALGRGGETQYF
TRBJ2-6 | TRBV6-4 | . | . | TGTGCCAGCAGTGAAGGGGGGACTGGGGCCAACGTCCTGACTTTC | CASSEGGTGANVLTF
TRBJ2-5 | TRBV28 | . | . | TGTGCCAGCAGTTCCACAGGATATCAAGAGACCCAGTACTTC | CASSSTGYQETQYF
TRBJ2-2 | TRBV6-5 | . | . | TGTGCCAGCAGACTTCAAACGGGGAACACCGGGGAGCTGTTTTTT | CASRLQTGNTGELFF
TRBJ1-1 | TRBV6-1 | . | . | TGTGCCAGCAACGCGGGGAGGTTGACTGAAGCTTTCTTT | CASNAGRLTEAFF
TRBJ1-4 | TRBV28 | . | TRBD1 | TGTGCCAGCAGTTCACCCTCAACAGGGGACTGGACTAATGAAAAACTGTTTTTT | CASSSPSTGDWTNEKLFF
TRBJ1-2 | TRBV28 | . | TRBD1 | TGTGCCAGCAGCCTAGGGGGCTTTGGCTACACCTTC | CASSLGGFGYTF
TRBJ2-7 | TRBV15 | . | TRBD2 | TGTGCCACCAGCATAGCGGGACCGCTATACGAGCAGTACTTC | CATSIAGPLYEQYF
TRBJ2-7 | TRBV19 | once | . | TGTGCCAGTAGTTTCGACAGGACCGTCTACGAGCAGTACTTC | CASSFDRTVYEQYF
TRBJ1-2 | TRBV28 | . | TRBD1 | TGTGCCAGCAGTTCTGGACAGGGGGCTTTTGACTATGGCTACACCTTC | CASSSGQGAFDYGYTF
TRBJ1-5 | TRBV2 | . | . | TGTGCCAGCAGTGAGGGGAATCAGCCCCAGCATTTT | CASSEGNQPQHF
TRBJ1-4 | TRBV6-5 | . | . | TGTGCCAGCAGTTACGTTCCGGGGGATGAAAAACTGTTTTTT | CASSYVPGDEKLFF
TRBJ2-2 | TRBV19 | . | . | TGTGCCAGTAGTATTGCTTTTGGAGGGGCGGACACCGGGGAGCTGTTTTTT | CASSIAFGGADTGELFF
TRBJ2-7 | TRBV2 | . | . | TGTGCCAGCAGACCGCAGGGCCTCACCTACGAGCAGTACTTC | CASRPQGLTYEQYF
TRBJ1-2 | TRBV10-3 | . | TRBD1 | TGTGCCATCAGTGAGCCCTACAGGGGGGATGGCTACACCTTC | CAISEPYRGDGYTF
TRBJ1-1 | TRBV11-3 | . | . | TGTGCCAGCAGCTTGAGGGCCGCGGGACAGAACACTGAAGCTTTCTTT | CASSLRAAGQNTEAFF
TRBJ2-1 | TRBV21-1 | . | . | TGTGCCAGCAGCCTACACCATTCCGACAATGAGCAGTTCTTC | CASSLHHSDNEQFF
TRBJ2-7 | TRBV30 | . | . | TGTGCCTGGAGTTCACACGAGCAGTACTTC | CAWSSHEQYF
TRBJ1-2 | TRBV18 | . | . | TGTGCCAGCTCCTTAGACAGCATCTATGGCTACACCTTC | CASSLDSIYGYTF
TRBJ2-7 | TRBV6-6 | . | . | TGTGCCAGCACCAGGGGGGGGGCGCAAATCTACGAGCAGTACTTC | CASTRGGAQIYEQYF
TRBJ2-7 | TRBV18 | . | TRBD2 | TGTGCCAGCTCGCCATCCCTAGCGGGAGGAGTATACGAGCAGTACTTC | CASSPSLAGGVYEQYF
TRBJ1-5 | TRBV27 | . | . | TGTGCCAGCAGTTTATCGGGAAATTTATATAGCAATCAGCCCCAGCATTTT | CASSLSGNLYSNQPQHF
TRBJ2-5 | TRBV4-1 | . | TRBD2 | TGCGCCAGCAGCCAAGATATCCTCGGGGGGGTAGGAGAGACCCAGTACTTC | CASSQDILGGVGETQYF
TRBJ2-1 | TRBV19 | . | TRBD2 | TGTGCCAGTAGTATACAATCTAAAATCAGCGGGGTTGACAATGAGCAGTTCTTC | CASSIQSKISGVDNEQFF
TRBJ1-3 | TRBV19 | . | . | TGTGCCAGTAGTCACCTGGCCGACATGGGAAACACCATATATTTT | CASSHLADMGNTIYF
TRBJ1-2 | TRBV29-1 | . | TRBD1 | TGCAGCGTTGGAAGACAGGGGGGAGATGGCTACACCTTC | CSVGRQGGDGYTF
TRBJ2-7 | TRBV2 | few | . | TGTGCCAGCAGGGTGAAGTCCTACGAGCAGTACTTC | CASRVKSYEQYF
TRBJ1-1 | TRBV18 | . | . | TGTGCCAGCTCACCTGCATCCGACACTGAAGCTTTCTTT | CASSPASDTEAFF